The 16 T cell receptor beta chains given below trace back to one sample, sequenced in a study of T cell clonality in common variable immunodeficiency. Libraries were prepared by immunoSEQ multiplex PCR; TCRdb keeps only in-frame clonotypes and omits some of them. The sample contains 55,000 or so clones, none of them singletons. Sequenced sample: peripheral blood mononuclear cells. These receptors were obtained from a person aged 18 to 75 in good health.

This clone was seen repeatedly, ten times or more. The read stops 3 residues short of the end of the CDR3; the missing end is completed from the germline J gene. The chain joins TRBV20-1 to TRBJ1-6; a weak D match, TRBD1 (5 bases). The ends were cut back, 8 bases at V and 9 bases at J, with 20 bases in the middle. The germline CDR1 and CDR2 sequences are DFQATT and SNEGSKA (reference sequence). The CDR3 spans 14 residues. This CDR3 is CSSILLAGASPLHF. CDR3 DNA (partial): TGCAGTTCCATCCTCCTGGCTGGGGCTTCACCC.

This clone was detected ten times or more. The read halts 3 residues ahead of the CDR3 end, with the missing end drawn from the germline J gene. V gene TRBV7-7 combines with J gene TRBJ2-7; D may be TRBD1 (6 bases). The V gene lost 1 base and the J gene lost 0 bases, with 10 bases spanning the gap. Per the germline V gene, CDR1 is SSHAT and CDR2 is FNYEAQ (reference sequence). This CDR3 has 15 amino acids. This CDR3 reads CASSLGTESSYEQYF. The CDR3 bases that were read are TGTGCCAGCAGCTTAGGGACAGAAAGCTCCTACGAG.

This clone was picked up many times. The read comes to an end 3 residues before the CDR3 does, leaving the germline J gene to fill in the end. The rearrangement joins TRBV10-1 to TRBJ2-3; 15 bases line up with TRBD2. The CDR3 has 18 residues. Germline V gives CDR1 WNHNN, CDR2 SYGVQD (reference sequence). V lost 6 bases, J lost 0 bases, and 7 bases stayed unmatched. CDR3 in amino acids: CASSGLAGGPSSTDTQYF. The part of the CDR3 DNA that was read is TGCGCCAGCAGCGGACTAGCGGGAGGGCCCTCAAGCACAGATACG.

This clone showed up many times. Read sequence stops 3 residues before the CDR3 end, and the germline J gene provides the missing end. The chain is built from TRBV20-1 and TRBJ2-5; D perhaps matches TRBD1 (5 bases). Per germline, CDR1 DFQATT and CDR2 SNEGSKA (reference sequence). Trimming removed 4 bases from V and 5 bases from J, with 11 bases in between. The CDR3 has 12 residues. This CDR3 is CSATDSMETQYF. The sequenced part of the CDR3 DNA is TGCAGTGCTACCGACAGTATGGAGACC.

This clone qualifies as medium-sized. The CDR3 DNA, read in part, is TGCAGCGCCCTAGGGGGTTCCTACAATGAG. This gives the protein CSALGGSYNE. The full CDR3 protein is CSALGGSYNEQFF. The chain has TRBV29-1 and TRBJ2-1, with D possibly matching TRBD1 (6 bases). The read comes to an end 3 residues before the CDR3 does, leaving the germline J gene to fill in the end. The ends were cut back, 7 bases at V and 1 base at J, with 11 bases in the middle. Germline V gene lookup returns CDR1 SQVTM and CDR2 ANQGSEA. CDR3 length equals 13 residues.

In this sample, this clone turned up many times. The CDR3 end falls 3 residues outside the read, so it is completed with the germline J gene. The V and J genes are TRBV9 and TRBJ2-1, with TRBD2 matching over 9 bases. The CDR3 is 14 amino acids. The V segment lost 4 bases and the J segment 4 bases; nucleotides outside the gene matches: 3. CDR1 and CDR2 from the germline V gene are SGDLS and YYNGEE. CDR3 region: CASSPTSGYNEQFF. CDR3 DNA (partial): TGTGCCAGCAGCCCTACTAGCGGGTACAATGAG.

This clone was recorded many times. Coverage ceases 3 residues before the CDR3 finishes, and the germline J gene fills in the end. V is TRBV20-1 and J is TRBJ2-5; 8 nucleotides align to TRBD1. The CDR3 runs to 15 residues. From germline, CDR1 is DFQATT and CDR2 SNEGSKA (reference sequence). Losses at the gene ends were 4 bases for V and 4 bases for J; bases not matched to a gene: 11. The CDR3 loop is CSATTDRGLGETQYF. Partial CDR3 DNA: TGCAGTGCTACCACCGACAGGGGATTAGGAGAGACC.

This clone was detected ten times or more. The read terminates 3 residues before the CDR3 end, so the remaining end is supplied by the germline J gene. The chain couples TRBV20-1 to TRBJ2-1; 7 nucleotides agree with TRBD1. The V gene end was trimmed by 6 bases and the J gene end by 2 bases; junction bases not matched to a gene: 7. Per germline, CDR1 DFQATT and CDR2 SNEGSKA (reference sequence). The CDR3 runs to 14 residues. CDR3 DNA, as far as it was read: TGCAGTGCCGGGACAGCAGTTGCCTACAATGAG. Encoded protein: CSAGTAVAYNE. From start to end, the CDR3 is CSAGTAVAYNEQFF.

In this sample, this clone turned up a few times. Read sequence stops 3 residues before the CDR3 end, and the germline J gene provides the missing end. This chain joins TRBV19 and TRBJ2-1, with D possibly being TRBD2 (6 bases). V was shortened by 6 bases and J by 3 bases, with 24 bases between the two germline ends. Germline CDR1 is LNHDA and CDR2 is SQIVND (reference sequence). The CDR3 consists of 18 residues. Partial CDR3 DNA: TGTGCCAGTAGCCCCATGGAAGCCTTAGCGGAGAACTACAATGAG. Its protein is CASSPMEALAENYNE. The whole CDR3 reads CASSPMEALAENYNEQFF. The full variable domain, in which reference TRBV19 and TRBJ2-1 provide the parts outside the CDR3, is DGGITQSPKYLFRKEGQNVTLSCEQNLNHDAMYWYRQDPGQGLRLIYYSQIVNDFQKGDIAEGYSVSREKKESFPLTVTSAQKNPTAFYLCASSPMEALAENYNEQFFGPGTRLTVL.

This clone was seen ten or more times. The CDR3 end is not reached by the read, which stops 3 residues before it; the germline J gene fills it in. This sequence joins TRBV30 and TRBJ2-5, with TRBD2 matching 13 bases. Per the germline V gene, CDR1 is GTSNPN and CDR2 is SVGIG (reference sequence). V gave up 7 bases and J gave up 5 bases; unmatched junction bases: 10. This CDR3 comprises 15 residues. CDR3 DNA, as far as it was read: TGTGCCTCGGACCCCGGACTAGCGGGGGTTGAGACC. It codes for CASDPGLAGVET. The entire CDR3 reads CASDPGLAGVETQYF.

This clone was picked up many times. Read data end 3 residues before the CDR3 end; the end is taken from the germline J gene. The J gene is TRBJ1-1, the V gene TRBV19; no clear D gene. Germline V gene sequence: CDR1 LNHDA, CDR2 SQIVND (reference sequence). Trimming took 6 bases from V and 1 from J, leaving 3 bases between them. CDR3 size: 11 residues. Incomplete CDR3 DNA: TGTGCCAGTAGGGCGAACACTGAA. Translating it yields CASRANTE. The CDR3 in its entirety is CASRANTEAFF.

This clone was observed many times. The read is 3 residues too short to cover the CDR3 end, so that end is filled in from the germline J gene. The chain is built from TRBV7-8 and TRBJ2-7, with 11 positions matching TRBD1. Per germline, CDR1 SGHVS and CDR2 FQNEAQ. CDR3 length equals 16 residues. J gave up 2 bases and V 1 base, and 4 bases lay outside the gene matches. CDR3 DNA (partial): TGTGCCAGCAGCTTAGACGCGGGACAGGGGGCCTACGAG. It translates to CASSLDAGQGAYE. The entire CDR3 sequence reads CASSLDAGQGAYEQYF.

This clone was counted at least ten times. The CDR3 end falls 3 residues outside the read, so it is completed with the germline J gene. V usage is TRBV5-1 and J usage is TRBJ2-2; D ambiguous. Germline V lookup: CDR1 SGHRS, CDR2 YFSETQ. CDR3 size: 15 residues. The V gene lost 2 bases and the J gene lost 0 bases, with 8 bases spanning the gap. The CDR3 sequence is CASSFSQTNTGELFF. The CDR3 DNA, read in part, is TGCGCCAGCAGCTTTAGCCAGACGAACACCGGGGAG. Full variable domain (outside the CDR3, taken from reference TRBV5-1 and TRBJ2-2): KAGVTQTPRYLIKTRGQQVTLSCSPISGHRSVSWYQQTPGQGLQFLFEYFSETQRNKGNFPGRFSGRQFSNSRSEMNVSTLELGDSALYLCASSFSQTNTGELFFGEGSRLTVL.

The sample holds many counts of this clone. The CDR3 goes on 3 residues after the read ends, and that part is filled in from the germline J gene. V gene TRBV9 combines with J gene TRBJ2-3; tentative D call: TRBD2 (6 bases). This CDR3 is 16 amino acids long. Germline-derived CDR1 and CDR2 are SGDLS and YYNGEE. Trimming took 4 bases from V and 1 from J, leaving 16 bases between them. CDR3 amino acids: CASSPGTGGGTDTQYF. The covered CDR3 bases are TGTGCCAGCAGCCCGGGGACTGGAGGGGGCACAGATACG.

This clone was counted between two and nine times. The read ends 3 residues before the CDR3 terminus; that terminus is restored from the germline J gene. The rearrangement uses TRBV19 and TRBJ2-7; 11 nucleotides line up with TRBD2. CDR1 is LNHDA, CDR2 SQIVND, per germline (reference sequence). V shed 5 bases, J shed 4 bases, and the junction held 7 bases outside the gene matches. There are 15 residues in the CDR3. The chain's CDR3 is CASSVTSGSKYEQYF. The CDR3 bases that were read are TGTGCCAGTAGTGTAACTAGCGGGAGTAAGTACGAG. The full variable domain, rest sourced from reference TRBV19 and TRBJ2-7, is DGGITQSPKYLFRKEGQNVTLSCEQNLNHDAMYWYRQDPGQGLRLIYYSQIVNDFQKGDIAEGYSVSREKKESFPLTVTSAQKNPTAFYLCASSVTSGSKYEQYFGPGTRLTVT.

This clone came up many times. The read ends 3 residues shy of where the CDR3 ends; the end is completed using the germline J gene. The chain employs TRBV5-4 and TRBJ1-6; TRBD1 matches at 9 bases. Germline lookup yields CDR1 SGHNT and CDR2 YYREEE (reference sequence). V was clipped by 1 base and J by 10 bases; unmatched bases: 3. There are 14 residues in the CDR3. CDR3 residues: CASSLRDRVSPLHF. The CDR3 DNA, read in part, is TGTGCCAGCAGCTTGAGGGACAGGGTCTCACCC.